The 21 T cell receptor beta chains given below trace back to one sample, sequenced in a study of T cells in Graves' hyperthyroidism and ophthalmopathy. Amplification yielded TCR beta CDR3 regions, with RNA transcripts as the source. The primer set for the first-round RT-PCR of the TCR CDR3 was HTBI. TCRdb itself ran the multiplex PCR reads through MiXCR, one entry per CDR3 protein. The sample gives 350,000 to 400,000 distinct CDR3 sequences, more than 12% of which show up once; about 33% is in the top ten. The sequenced sample consisted of blood. The source of these receptors is a woman aged 25-40 years with Graves' hyperthyroidism.

This clonotype was found a few times. The rearrangement uses TRBV9 and TRBJ1-1, with a weak D call TRBD1 (6 bases). The V gene lost 3 bases and the J gene lost 3 bases, with 12 bases spanning the gap. The CDR3 is 14 residues long. CDR1 is SGDLS and CDR2 is YYNGEE in the germline V gene. The CDR3 is CASSDRDGYTEAFF. CDR3 DNA: TGTGCCAGCAGCGACAGGGACGGCTACACTGAAGCTTTCTTT.

This clonotype was recorded many times. This chain connects TRBV3-1 to TRBJ1-2; D ambiguous. The CDR3 has 15 residues. V was pared by 4 bases and J by 2 bases, with 14 bases between. CDR1 and CDR2 (germline): LGHDT, YNNKEL (reference sequence). The CDR3 nucleotides read TGTGCCAGCAGCCCCCGCCTCGGCGGAAACTATGGCTACACCTTC. Translated: CASSPRLGGNYGYTF.

This clonotype was observed many times. The V gene is TRBV5-1, the J gene TRBJ2-1; tentatively, D is TRBD1 or TRBD2 (6 bases each). V lost 4 bases and J 0 bases, leaving 14 bases between the germline ends. The CDR3 covers 16 residues. The germline V gene encodes CDR1 SGHRS and CDR2 YFSETQ. The CDR3 DNA reads TGCGCCAGCAGCCCCGGGGGCGCCGACTCCTACAATGAGCAGTTCTTC. Encoded protein: CASSPGGADSYNEQFF.

This chain links TRBV3-1 with TRBJ1-2, with a possible D match to TRBD1 (5 bases). Germline V gene lookup returns CDR1 LGHDT and CDR2 YNNKEL (reference sequence). The CDR3 is 15 amino acids. V was cut by 4 bases and J by 7 bases, with 19 bases left in between. The CDR3 sequence is CASSRGSADPVGYTF. CDR3 DNA: TGTGCCAGCAGCCGGGGGTCGGCGGACCCTGTTGGCTACACCTTC.

This clonotype was counted many times. The chain combines TRBV7-3 with TRBJ2-1; 7 nucleotides agree with TRBD1. The length of the CDR3 is 13 residues. Germline V gene lookup returns CDR1 SGHTA and CDR2 FQGTGA. The V and J ends lost 5 bases and 6 bases, in that order; junction bases with no gene match: 4. The CDR3 DNA reads TGTGCCAGCAGCGTGGACAGGCTCAATGAGCAGTTCTTC. Translating it yields CASSVDRLNEQFF.

This clonotype was observed at least ten times. The V and J genes are TRBV12-3 or TRBV12-4 and TRBJ1-6, with TRBD1 identical over 7 bases. CDR3 length equals 13 residues. V shed 5 bases, J shed 8 bases, and the junction held 3 bases outside the gene matches. The CDR3 loop reads CASSQGVYSPLHF. CDR3 in DNA: TGTGCCAGCAGTCAGGGGGTATATTCACCCCTCCACTTT.

The V call is TRBV7-2, the J call TRBJ2-5; TRBD2 matches 8 bases. The CDR3 has 15 residues. The germline gives CDR1 SGHTA, CDR2 FQGNSA. V trimming: 3 bases; J trimming: 1 base; junction bases outside the gene matches: 4. The CDR3 region has the DNA TGTGCCAGCAGCTTCAAAGCGGGAGCCCAAGAGACCCAGTACTTC. Translated: CASSFKAGAQETQYF.

Turning to this clonotype: Germline and junction disagree at one end, which may indicate a read error. The CDR3 protein is CASRTDIGEPFF. The CDR3 nucleotides are TGTGCCAGCAGGACAGATATCGGGGAGCCGTTTTTT. V is TRBV2 and J is TRBJ2-2; the D call may be TRBD1 or TRBD2 (5 bases each). The CDR3 covers 12 residues. Germline CDR1 and CDR2: SNHLY and FYNNEI. Drawing the rest from reference TRBV2 and TRBJ2-2, the complete variable domain is EPEVTQTPSHQVTQMGQEVILRCVPISNHLYFYWYRQILGQKVEFLVSFYNNEISEKSEIFDDQFSVERPDGSNFTLKIRSTKLEDSAMYFCASRTDIGEPFFGEGSRLTVL.

This clonotype appeared a few times. The V gene is TRBV4-1, the J gene TRBJ1-4; D is uncertain. Trimming shortened V by 8 bases and J by 4 bases, and 11 bases separated the two germline ends. Germline V gives CDR1 MGHRA, CDR2 YSYEKL. CDR3 size: 13 residues. CDR3: CASGREGNEKLFF. CDR3 bases: TGCGCCAGCGGGAGGGAAGGTAATGAAAAACTGTTTTTT.

This clonotype was seen ten or more times. This chain joins TRBV27 and TRBJ2-3; 7 nucleotides agree with TRBD1. The CDR3 sequence is 19 residues long. Germline V gene lookup returns CDR1 MNHEY and CDR2 SMNVEV (reference sequence). Germline trimming cut 3 bases from V and 2 bases from J; bases unmatched to any gene: 17. The CDR3 coding sequence is TGTGCCAGCAGTTTTCCGCGGACCCTGGACAGGTTTTTCACAGATACGCAGTATTTT. Protein: CASSFPRTLDRFFTDTQYF.

V and J are TRBV10-3 and TRBJ2-3, with 9 nucleotides matching TRBD1. The CDR3 extends over 15 amino acids. Germline V gives CDR1 ENHRY, CDR2 SYGVKD. After removal of 11 bases from V and 1 base from J, the junction contained 10 bases not matched to a gene. CDR3 amino acids: CAFGQGRGGTDTQYF. In nucleotides, the CDR3 is TGTGCCTTCGGACAGGGGAGAGGAGGCACAGATACGCAGTATTTT.

This clonotype has more than one count but fewer than ten. The V and J genes are TRBV20-1 and TRBJ2-1; D not certain. Germline CDR1 and CDR2: DFQATT and SNEGSKA (reference sequence). This CDR3 has 12 amino acids. V was shortened by 8 bases and J by 4 bases, with 12 bases between the two germline ends. The CDR3 DNA follows: TGCAGTCACCCGGATGAATACAATGAGCAGTTCTTC. Protein: CSHPDEYNEQFF.

This clonotype was detected ten times or more. The chain couples TRBV6-1 to TRBJ2-7, with 8 bases identical to TRBD1. Germline V gene lookup returns CDR1 MNHNS and CDR2 SASEGT. The CDR3 runs to 16 residues. V gave up 5 bases and J gave up 1 base; unmatched junction bases: 10. The CDR3 nucleotides are TGTGCCAGCAGTTATTACTCGGGACAGGAATCCTACGAGCAGTACTTC. Encoded protein: CASSYYSGQESYEQYF.

This chain joins TRBV6-1 and TRBJ1-5; 9 positions agree with TRBD1. This CDR3 spans 16 amino acids. V shed 6 bases, J shed 2 bases, and the junction held 8 bases outside the gene matches. Germline V CDR1 and CDR2: MNHNS, SASEGT. CDR3 sequence reads: CASREQGAPGNQPQHF. DNA for the CDR3: TGTGCCAGCAGGGAACAGGGGGCGCCCGGCAATCAGCCCCAGCATTTT.

A word on this clonotype: This sequence may be a read error, since a much larger clone differs from it by one base. The chain recombines TRBV6-1 with TRBJ2-7; 8 bases match TRBD1. The germline CDR1 and CDR2 sequences are MNHNS and SASEGT. J lost 2 bases, V lost 4 bases, and 10 bases had no gene match. This CDR3 contains 16 residues. The CDR3 coding sequence is TGTGCCAGCAGTGCGGCAGGGGGCTCATTTACCTACGAGCAGTACTTC. Residues: CASSAAGGSFTYEQYF.

In this sample, this clonotype turned up many times. The CDR3 loop reads CASSSRSGGGTDTQYF. The DNA for the CDR3 is TGTGCCAGCAGCTCACGGAGCGGGGGCGGAACAGATACGCAGTATTTT. The rearrangement joins TRBV7-2 to TRBJ2-3; 8 bases align to TRBD2. The CDR3 sequence is 16 residues long. CDR1 is SGHTA, CDR2 FQGNSA, per germline. Trimming at V came to 4 bases and at J to 3 bases, leaving 9 bases not matched to a gene. Variable domain in full (rest from reference TRBV7-2 and TRBJ2-3): GAGVSQSPSNKVTEKGKDVELRCDPISGHTALYWYRQSLGQGLEFLIYFQGNSAPDKSGLPSDRFSAERTGGSVSTLTIQRTQQEDSAVYLCASSSRSGGGTDTQYFGPGTRLTVL.

Comments on this clonotype: Just one base apart from a much larger clone, this may be a read error. J is TRBJ2-7 and V is TRBV15; perhaps TRBD1 as D (6 bases). Trimming took 0 bases from V and 3 from J, leaving 9 bases between them. CDR1 is LNHNV, CDR2 YYDKDF, per germline (reference sequence). The CDR3 totals 14 residues. CDR3 loop: CATSRDRGIYEQYF. The CDR3 nucleotides read TGTGCCACCAGCAGAGATAGGGGGATCTACGAGCAGTACTTC.

This clonotype was observed a few times. The J gene is TRBJ2-3, the V gene TRBV12-3 or TRBV12-4, with a tentative D call TRBD1 (6 bases). V was pared by 1 base and J by 1 base, with 9 bases between. This CDR3 is 15 amino acids long. The CDR3, as DNA: TGTGCCAGCAGTTTAGGACAGGTGGGCACAGATACGCAGTATTTT. Its translation is CASSLGQVGTDTQYF.

This clonotype was counted between two and nine times. This chain joins TRBV29-1 and TRBJ2-7, with 14 nucleotides matching TRBD2. After removal of 4 bases from V and 2 bases from J, the junction contained 19 bases not matched to a gene. The CDR3 has 20 residues. The germline V gene encodes CDR1 SQVTM and CDR2 ANQGSEA. The CDR3 loop reads CSVGSPRWTSGRPPAYEQYF. The CDR3 DNA reads as TGCAGCGTTGGTTCCCCCCGATGGACTAGCGGGAGGCCCCCCGCCTACGAGCAGTACTTC.

Concerning this clonotype: The germline gene is not matched at one end of the junction; a read error may be the cause. The V call is TRBV5-1, the J call TRBJ1-4; D is uncertain. Germline CDR1 reads SGHRS; CDR2 reads YFSETQ. The CDR3 has 14 amino acids. CDR3 in DNA: TGCGCCAGCAGCTTGGTCAGCCTTAATGAAAAACCGTTTTTT. Protein sequence: CASSLVSLNEKPFF.

The V and J genes are TRBV6-1 and TRBJ2-3; 7 positions match TRBD1. Germline CDR1 reads MNHNS; CDR2 reads SASEGT. The CDR3 has 12 residues. V lost 11 bases, J lost 2 bases, and 4 bases stayed unmatched. CDR3 amino acids: CAVTGTTDTQYF. The CDR3 DNA is TGTGCCGTGACAGGGACCACAGATACGCAGTATTTT.